What follows is one T cell receptor beta chain and its context. Its specificity is unknown. A read error may produce the germline difference seen at one junction end. CDR1 and CDR2 (germline): ENHRY, SYGVKD. There are 13 residues in the CDR3. TCRdb reanalysed the reads using MiXCR and keeps one entry per CDR3 protein. This sample carries approximately 1,000,000 distinct CDR3 sequences, approximately 31% of them seen once, and the ten largest clones take over 13%. The data originate from a study of T cell repertoires in cytomegalovirus infection. Study-level background: Recently identified HLA-C-restricted and well-studied HLA-B-restricted CMV epitopes were used. General study findings and limits: Carriers of CMV plus the relevant HLA were identified by cumulative public TCR beta family frequency.

The source is a human donor in good health (CMV status not recorded). Some clones in this sample may be carry-over from other donors' samples. V usage is TRBV10-3 and J usage is TRBJ1-4, with a tentative D call TRBD1 (5 bases). Sequenced here: cultured CD8+ T cells from PBMCs, sampled from culture after CMV antigen stimulation. The CDR3: CATTTVAGEKLFF. CDR3 nucleotides: TGTGCCACTACGACAGTGGCGGGGGAAAAGCTGTTTTTT.